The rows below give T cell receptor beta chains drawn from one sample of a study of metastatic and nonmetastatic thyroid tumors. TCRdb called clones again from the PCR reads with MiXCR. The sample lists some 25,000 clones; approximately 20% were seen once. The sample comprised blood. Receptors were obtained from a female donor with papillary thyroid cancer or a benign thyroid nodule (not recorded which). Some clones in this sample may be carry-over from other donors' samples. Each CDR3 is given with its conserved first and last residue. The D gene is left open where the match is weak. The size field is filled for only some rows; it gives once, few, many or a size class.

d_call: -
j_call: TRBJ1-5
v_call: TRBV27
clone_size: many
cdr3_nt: TGTGCCAGCAGTTTATGGGGGGGAAAGCCCCAGCATTTT
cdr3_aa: CASSLWGGKPQHF

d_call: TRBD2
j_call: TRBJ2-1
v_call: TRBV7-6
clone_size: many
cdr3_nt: TGTGCCAGCATGCCGGGACTAGCGGGAGAGCTGGGGGAGCAGTTCTTC
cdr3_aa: CASMPGLAGELGEQFF

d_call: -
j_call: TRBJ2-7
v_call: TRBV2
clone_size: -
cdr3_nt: TGTGCCAGCAGTACAGGGCCCTACGACCTGTACTTC
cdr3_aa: CASSTGPYDLYF

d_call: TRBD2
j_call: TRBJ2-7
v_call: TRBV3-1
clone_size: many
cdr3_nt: TGTGCCAGCAGCCAAGGGGGACGGGGGACTAGCGGGAGGGGACCTTACGAGCAGTACTTC
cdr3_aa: CASSQGGRGTSGRGPYEQYF

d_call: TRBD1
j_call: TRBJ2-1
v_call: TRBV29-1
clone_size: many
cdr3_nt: TGCAGCGTTGAAGATGGGGACAGCGAGCAGTTCTTC
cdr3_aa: CSVEDGDSEQFF

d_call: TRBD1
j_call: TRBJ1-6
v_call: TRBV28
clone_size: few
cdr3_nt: TGTGCCAGCAGCCGACAGGGGGCGGGGAATTCACCCCTCCACTTT
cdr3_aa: CASSRQGAGNSPLHF

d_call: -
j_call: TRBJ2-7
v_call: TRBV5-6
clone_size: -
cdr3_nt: TGTGCCAGCAGCTTGCCGACTATCGGGGACGAGCAGTACTTC
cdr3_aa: CASSLPTIGDEQYF

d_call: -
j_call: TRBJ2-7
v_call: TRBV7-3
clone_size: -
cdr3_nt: TGTGCCAGCAGCTTATATACGGGCTCCTACGAGCAGTACTTC
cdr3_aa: CASSLYTGSYEQYF

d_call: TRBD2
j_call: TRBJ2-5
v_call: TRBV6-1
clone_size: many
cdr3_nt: TGTGCCAGCAGGGGACTAGCGGGGGGTCTTCGGGGCGGAGAGACCCAGTACTTC
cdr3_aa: CASRGLAGGLRGGETQYF

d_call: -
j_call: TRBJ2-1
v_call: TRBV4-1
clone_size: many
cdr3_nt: TGCGCCAGCAGCCAAGACCCCTCCACTTCGTACTCCTACAATGAGCAGTTCTTC
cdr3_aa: CASSQDPSTSYSYNEQFF

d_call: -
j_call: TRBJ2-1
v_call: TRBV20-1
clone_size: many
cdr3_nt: TGCAGTGCTAGAGGCGGAGGGTTCTCCTACAATGAGCAGTTCTTC
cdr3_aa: CSARGGGFSYNEQFF

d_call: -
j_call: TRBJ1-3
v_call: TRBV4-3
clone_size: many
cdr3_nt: TGCGCCAGCAGCCAAGATCAGGAGGTGGCCACCATATATTTT
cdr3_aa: CASSQDQEVATIYF

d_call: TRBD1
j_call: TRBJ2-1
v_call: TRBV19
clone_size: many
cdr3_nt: TGTGCCAGTAGTATAGAAAAAGGGACAGTTGGGAATGAGCAGTTCTTC
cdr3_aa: CASSIEKGTVGNEQFF

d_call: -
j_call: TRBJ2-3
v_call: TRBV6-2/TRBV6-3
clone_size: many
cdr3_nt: TGTGCCACCAAGACTTTAGGGGACTCTAGCACAGATACGCAGTATTTT
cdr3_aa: CATKTLGDSSTDTQYF

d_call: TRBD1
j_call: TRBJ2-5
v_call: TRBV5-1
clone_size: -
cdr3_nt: TGCGCCAGCAGCTCTGACAGGGAAGAGACCCAGTACTTC
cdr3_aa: CASSSDREETQYF

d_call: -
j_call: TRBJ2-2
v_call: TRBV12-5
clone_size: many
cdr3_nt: TGTGCTAGTGGTTTGTTTCGGGGCCCCGGGGAGCTGTTTTTT
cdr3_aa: CASGLFRGPGELFF

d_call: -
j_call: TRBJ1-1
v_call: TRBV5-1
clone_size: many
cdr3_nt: TGCGCCAGCAGCTCTGGAATGAACACTGAAGCTTTCTTT
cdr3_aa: CASSSGMNTEAFF

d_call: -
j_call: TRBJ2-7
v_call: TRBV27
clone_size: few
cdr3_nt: TGTGCCAGCAGCCCCCTAGGGTCCTACGAGCAGTACTTC
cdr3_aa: CASSPLGSYEQYF

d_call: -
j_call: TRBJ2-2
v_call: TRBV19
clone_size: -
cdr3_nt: TGTGCCAGTAGCAGGGAGTGGGCCGGGGAGCTGTTTTTT
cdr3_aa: CASSREWAGELFF

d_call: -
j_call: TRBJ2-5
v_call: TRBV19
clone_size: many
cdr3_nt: TGTGCCAGTAGTAGGAACCCGGCCCAAGAGACCCAGTACTTC
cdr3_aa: CASSRNPAQETQYF

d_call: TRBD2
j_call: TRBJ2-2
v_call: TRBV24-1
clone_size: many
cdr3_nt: TGTGCCACCAGGGGCGGCGGGGGAGACACCGGGGAGCTGTTTTTT
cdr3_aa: CATRGGGGDTGELFF

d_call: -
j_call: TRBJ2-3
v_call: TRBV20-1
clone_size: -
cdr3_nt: TGCAGTGCTATTAGTGGGCCCACAGATACGCAGTATTTT
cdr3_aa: CSAISGPTDTQYF

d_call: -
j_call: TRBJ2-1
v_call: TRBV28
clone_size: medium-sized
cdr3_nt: TGTGCCAGCACCTCGCCCGGACAGACACTCGACAATGAGCAGTTCTTC
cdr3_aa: CASTSPGQTLDNEQFF

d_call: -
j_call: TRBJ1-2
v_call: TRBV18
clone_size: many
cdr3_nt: TGTGCCAGCTCATCAGGACAAAGCCGCCTCCATGGCTACACCTTC
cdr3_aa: CASSSGQSRLHGYTF

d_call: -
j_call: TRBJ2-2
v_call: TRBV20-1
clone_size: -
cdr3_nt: TGCAGTGTCACACTGACAACCGGGGAGCTGATTTTT
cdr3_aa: CSVTLTTGELIF

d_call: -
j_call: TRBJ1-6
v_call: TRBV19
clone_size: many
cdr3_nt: TGTGCCAGTAGTATGACAGGAGGCTCCTATAATTCACCCCTCCACTTT
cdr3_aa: CASSMTGGSYNSPLHF

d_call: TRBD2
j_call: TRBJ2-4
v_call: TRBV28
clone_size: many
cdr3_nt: TGTGCCAGCAGCCCGGCTACGGGGGGTTGGAACATTCAGTACTTC
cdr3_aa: CASSPATGGWNIQYF

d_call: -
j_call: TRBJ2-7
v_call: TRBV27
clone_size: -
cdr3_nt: TGTGCCAGCAGCCGGCAGGGGGGGGCCAGCGGAGACCAGTACTTC
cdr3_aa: CASSRQGGASGDQYF

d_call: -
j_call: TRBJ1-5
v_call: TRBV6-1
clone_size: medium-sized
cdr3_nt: TGTGCCAGCAGTGAAGGGACAGCGTGGGAGAATCAGCCCCAGCATTTT
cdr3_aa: CASSEGTAWENQPQHF

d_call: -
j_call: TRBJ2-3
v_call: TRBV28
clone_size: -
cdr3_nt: TGTGCCAGCAGTACCATGGATACGCAGTATTTT
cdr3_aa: CASSTMDTQYF

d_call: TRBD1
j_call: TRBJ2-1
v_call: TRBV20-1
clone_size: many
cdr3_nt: TGCAGTGCTTCACAGGGGGCAGGGATGAATGAGCAGTTCTTC
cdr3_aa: CSASQGAGMNEQFF

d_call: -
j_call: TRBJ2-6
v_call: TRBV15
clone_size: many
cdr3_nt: TGTGCCACCAGCCCGAGGGGCTCTGGGGCCAACGTCCTGACTTTC
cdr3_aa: CATSPRGSGANVLTF

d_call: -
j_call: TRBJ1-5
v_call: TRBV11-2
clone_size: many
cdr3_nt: TGTGCCAGCAGCTTAGATTCGGGCCCTAATAGCAATCAGCCCCAGCATTTT
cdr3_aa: CASSLDSGPNSNQPQHF

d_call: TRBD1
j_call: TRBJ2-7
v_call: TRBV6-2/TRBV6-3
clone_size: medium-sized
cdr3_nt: TGTGCCAGCAGTCGGTCTGGGACAGGGGGCAACGAGCAGTACTTC
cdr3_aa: CASSRSGTGGNEQYF

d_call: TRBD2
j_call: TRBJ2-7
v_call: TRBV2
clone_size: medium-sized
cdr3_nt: TGTGCCAGCAGTCGAGGAGGGACTAGGCTCTACGAGCAGTACTTC
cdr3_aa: CASSRGGTRLYEQYF

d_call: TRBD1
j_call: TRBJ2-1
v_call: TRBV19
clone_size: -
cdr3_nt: TGTGCCAGTAGTGATCCGGGACAGTGTACCCCCAATGATCAGTTCTTC
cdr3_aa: CASSDPGQCTPNDQFF

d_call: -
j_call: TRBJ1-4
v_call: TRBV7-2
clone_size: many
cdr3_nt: TGTGCCAGCAGCTTAGTCCAGGGATCTAATGAAAAACTGTTTTTT
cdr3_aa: CASSLVQGSNEKLFF

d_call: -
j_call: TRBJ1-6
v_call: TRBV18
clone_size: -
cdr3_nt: TGTGCCAGCTCACCCGGTGGCAGCTCCTATAATTCACCCCTCCACTTT
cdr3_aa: CASSPGGSSYNSPLHF

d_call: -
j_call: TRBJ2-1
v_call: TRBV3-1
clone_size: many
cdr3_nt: TGTGCCAGCAGCCAAGTTGTCCCCGGACCAGCGAGATACAATGAGCAGTTCTTC
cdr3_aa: CASSQVVPGPARYNEQFF

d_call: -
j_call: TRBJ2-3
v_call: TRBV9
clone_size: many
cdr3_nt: TGTGCCAGCAGCGTAGGCGGGTCCCTGCACGATACGCAGTATTTT
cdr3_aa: CASSVGGSLHDTQYF

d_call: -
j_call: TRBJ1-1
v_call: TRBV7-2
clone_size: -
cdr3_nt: TGTGCCAGTGACCCTGTCGGGAGGGGTACTGAAGCTTTCTTT
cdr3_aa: CASDPVGRGTEAFF

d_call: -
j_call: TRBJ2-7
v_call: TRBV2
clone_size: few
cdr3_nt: TGTGCCAGTCGTTACAACTCCTACGAGCAGTACTTC
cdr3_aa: CASRYNSYEQYF

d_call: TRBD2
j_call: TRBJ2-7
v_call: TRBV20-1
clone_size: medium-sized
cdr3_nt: TGCAGTGCTAGACCCGGGACTAGCGGGGACTCCTACGAGCAGTACTTC
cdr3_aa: CSARPGTSGDSYEQYF

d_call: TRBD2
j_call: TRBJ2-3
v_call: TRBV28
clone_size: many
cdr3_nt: TGTGCCAGCAGTTTATTGACTAGCGGGACTGGGACAGATACGCAGTATTTT
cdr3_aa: CASSLLTSGTGTDTQYF

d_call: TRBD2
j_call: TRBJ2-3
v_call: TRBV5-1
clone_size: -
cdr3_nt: TGCGCCAGCAGGGGGAGAGCGGGGGAGACAGATACGCAGTATTTT
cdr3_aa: CASRGRAGETDTQYF

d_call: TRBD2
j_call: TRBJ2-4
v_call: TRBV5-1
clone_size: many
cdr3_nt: TGCGCCAGCAGCGCCGGACTAGCGGGGCCGATAGCCAAAAACATTCAGTACTTC
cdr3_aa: CASSAGLAGPIAKNIQYF